These T cell receptor beta chains were read from a single sample in a study of blood T cell repertoires in COVID-19. Sequencing was performed with immunoSEQ multiplex PCR; in TCRdb, only in-frame clones are kept and a portion is missing. The data hold roughly 260,000 clones, with around 90% observed a single time. The sequenced sample was peripheral blood. The receptors originated from a man between 60 and 70 years old who had recovered from COVID-19. Each CDR3 is given with its conserved first and last residue. A D gene is named only where the DNA matches it firmly. Clone size appears in some rows only: once, few, many, or a class for an expanded clone.

abundance | j_gene | d_gene | v_gene | CDR3aa | CDR3nt
. | TRBJ2-2 | TRBD1 | TRBV7-2 | CASSSGTVPGELFF | TGTGCCAGCAGCTCCGGGACAGTCCCCGGGGAGCTGTTTTTT
. | TRBJ2-7 | TRBD2 | TRBV30 | CAWSLMGGSYGEQYF | TGTGCCTGGAGTTTGATGGGAGGGAGTTATGGGGAGCAGTACTTC
. | TRBJ1-1 | TRBD1 | TRBV2 | CASSSPDRAQFPAFF | TGTGCCAGCAGTTCTCCGGACAGGGCTCAATTTCCAGCTTTCTTT
. | TRBJ2-7 | . | TRBV21-1 | CASSSRRTEEQYF | TGTGCCAGCAGCTCACGACGGACAGAGGAGCAGTACTTC
. | TRBJ2-7 | TRBD2 | TRBV11-3 | CASSLDSGTEAYEQYF | TGTGCCAGCAGCTTAGACAGCGGGACGGAAGCCTACGAGCAGTACTTC
. | TRBJ2-5 | . | TRBV7-9 | CASSLVSEETQYF | TGTGCCAGCAGCTTAGTTTCGGAAGAGACCCAGTACTTC
. | TRBJ2-7 | . | TRBV11-1 | CASSPTGGPTFEQYF | TGTGCCAGCAGTCCGACAGGAGGCCCTACTTTCGAGCAGTACTTC
. | TRBJ2-3 | . | TRBV24-1 | CATGTSYTDTQYF | TGTGCCACCGGCACGTCGTACACAGATACGCAGTATTTT
. | TRBJ2-2 | . | TRBV6-4 | CASSVLAGSQIPPGELFF | TGTGCCAGCAGTGTACTTGCTGGTTCTCAAATCCCCCCCGGGGAGCTGTTTTTT
. | TRBJ1-2 | . | TRBV5-8 | CASSLVPDSGYGYTF | TGTGCCAGCAGCTTGGTACCTGACTCCGGCTATGGCTACACCTTC
. | TRBJ2-7 | . | TRBV18 | CASSQRDTYEQYF | TGTGCCAGCTCACAACGGGACACCTACGAGCAGTACTTC
. | TRBJ1-6 | . | TRBV13 | CASSLGDSSYNSPLHF | TGTGCCAGCAGCTTAGGGGACAGCTCCTATAATTCACCCCTCCACTTT
. | TRBJ1-3 | . | TRBV5-1 | CASSLDSSIGNTIYF | TGCGCCAGCAGCTTGGATTCGTCTATTGGAAACACCATATATTTT
. | TRBJ1-1 | . | TRBV5-4 | CASSNSLMNAEAFF | TGTGCCAGCAGCAACAGCTTAATGAACGCTGAAGCTTTCTTT
once | TRBJ1-4 | . | TRBV4-1 | CASSQPGSSHEKLFF | TGCGCCAGCAGCCAACCTGGGAGCAGCCATGAAAAACTGTTTTTT
. | TRBJ2-5 | TRBD1 | TRBV5-1 | CASSFETGGWETQYF | TGCGCCAGCAGCTTTGAGACAGGGGGCTGGGAGACCCAGTACTTC
. | TRBJ2-1 | TRBD1 | TRBV9 | CASSVVFGTGQGRTEQFF | TGTGCCAGCAGCGTAGTATTCGGCACCGGACAGGGGAGGACTGAGCAGTTCTTC
. | TRBJ1-2 | . | TRBV5-1 | CASSGQGIGGGYTF | TGCGCCAGCAGCGGGCAGGGAATAGGGGGAGGCTACACCTTC
. | TRBJ2-5 | . | TRBV7-6 | CASSPDGLGTFQETQYF | TGTGCCAGCAGCCCCGACGGACTCGGTACTTTCCAAGAGACCCAGTACTTC
. | TRBJ2-1 | TRBD2 | TRBV5-1 | CASSLAPSGGYNEQFF | TGCGCCAGCAGCTTGGCTCCTAGCGGGGGTTACAATGAGCAGTTCTTC
. | TRBJ2-7 | . | TRBV27 | CASSPTTGRSYEQYF | TGTGCCAGCAGTCCGACGACAGGGAGGTCCTACGAGCAGTACTTC
. | TRBJ2-2 | . | TRBV5-4 | CASSSSGLNTGELFF | TGTGCCAGCAGCTCTTCGGGACTTAACACCGGGGAGCTGTTTTTT
. | TRBJ1-1 | . | TRBV29-1 | CSAQPGGRNTEAFF | TGCAGCGCTCAACCGGGGGGCCGTAACACTGAAGCTTTCTTT
. | TRBJ2-2 | . | TRBV2 | CASTPGLGNTGELFF | TGTGCCAGCACGCCGGGACTGGGGAACACCGGGGAGCTGTTTTTT
. | TRBJ1-2 | . | TRBV11-2 | CASSPTQVGYTF | TGTGCCAGCAGCCCCACACAGGTTGGCTACACCTTC
. | TRBJ2-5 | TRBD1 | TRBV18 | CASSPGQGETQYF | TGTGCCAGCTCACCTGGACAGGGAGAGACCCAGTACTTC
. | TRBJ1-2 | . | TRBV9 | CASSPRLDSYGYTF | TGTGCCAGCAGCCCACGCTTAGATAGCTATGGCTACACCTTC
. | TRBJ1-1 | . | TRBV5-5 | CASSLAVAGGRTEAFF | TGTGCCAGCAGCTTGGCAGTAGCGGGGGGTAGGACTGAAGCTTTCTTT
. | TRBJ1-5 | TRBD1 | TRBV7-9 | CASSPTSPGTAPSNLHF | TGTGCCAGCAGCCCCACCTCCCCCGGGACAGCACCCTCAAACCTACATTTT
once | TRBJ2-1 | TRBD2 | TRBV19 | CASSNILAGGAYNEQFF | TGTGCCAGTAGTAACATACTAGCGGGGGGCGCCTACAATGAGCAGTTCTTC
. | TRBJ2-3 | TRBD2 | TRBV7-2 | CASSTRTSALTDTQYF | TGTGCCAGCAGCACGAGGACTAGCGCCCTCACAGATACGCAGTATTTT
. | TRBJ2-3 | TRBD2 | TRBV4-2 | CASSQDFWTSGTRGSTDTQYF | TGTGCCAGCAGCCAAGATTTCTGGACTAGCGGGACGCGGGGTAGCACAGATACGCAGTATTTT
. | TRBJ1-3 | TRBD1 | TRBV5-6 | CASSSTGTDGNTIYF | TGTGCCAGCAGCTCGACAGGGACTGATGGAAACACCATATATTTT
. | TRBJ1-4 | . | TRBV9 | CASSTSGPSEKLFF | TGTGCCAGCAGCACCAGTGGGCCTTCTGAAAAACTGTTTTTT
. | TRBJ2-7 | . | TRBV7-8 | CASSLSAGISYEQYF | TGTGCCAGCAGCTTATCGGCAGGGATTTCCTACGAGCAGTACTTC
. | TRBJ2-5 | . | TRBV7-3 | CASSRPGETQYF | TGTGCCAGCAGCCGGCCGGGAGAGACCCAGTACTTC
. | TRBJ2-3 | . | TRBV19 | CASSQMGGAADTQYF | TGTGCCAGTAGCCAGATGGGGGGGGCCGCAGATACGCAGTATTTT
. | TRBJ2-5 | TRBD1 | TRBV6-5 | CASSRTGRETQYF | TGTGCCAGCAGTCGGACAGGGAGGGAGACCCAGTACTTC
. | TRBJ1-1 | . | TRBV7-2 | CASSPPGVARNTEAFF | TGTGCCAGCAGCCCTCCGGGGGTAGCCCGAAACACTGAAGCTTTCTTT
. | TRBJ2-7 | . | TRBV19 | CASSASVDTYEQYF | TGTGCCAGTAGTGCCTCAGTGGACACCTACGAGCAGTACTTC
. | TRBJ1-5 | TRBD1 | TRBV24-1 | CATSDPGTGDPGNQPQHF | TGTGCCACCAGTGACCCCGGGACAGGGGACCCCGGCAATCAGCCCCAGCATTTT
many | TRBJ2-1 | TRBD2 | TRBV29-1 | CSVVLAGGVLGHEQFF | TGCAGCGTGGTACTAGCGGGGGGTGTCTTGGGCCATGAGCAGTTCTTC
once | TRBJ1-2 | TRBD1 | TRBV5-6 | CASSPRQGMRDGYTF | TGTGCCAGCAGCCCCCGACAGGGAATGAGGGATGGCTACACCTTC
. | TRBJ2-3 | . | TRBV5-6 | CASSRRGTSTDTQYF | TGTGCCAGCAGCCGTAGAGGAACTAGCACAGATACGCAGTATTTT
. | TRBJ2-1 | . | TRBV10-1 | CASSSDMGNFNEQFF | TGCGCCAGCAGTTCGGACATGGGGAACTTTAATGAGCAGTTCTTC